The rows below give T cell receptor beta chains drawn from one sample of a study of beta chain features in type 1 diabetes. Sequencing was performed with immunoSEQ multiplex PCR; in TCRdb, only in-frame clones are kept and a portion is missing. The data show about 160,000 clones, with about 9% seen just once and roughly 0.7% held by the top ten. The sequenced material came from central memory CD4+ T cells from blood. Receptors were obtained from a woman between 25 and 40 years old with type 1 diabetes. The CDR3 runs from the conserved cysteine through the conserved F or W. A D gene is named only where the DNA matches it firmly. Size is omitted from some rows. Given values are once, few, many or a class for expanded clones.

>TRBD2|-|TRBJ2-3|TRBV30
TGTGCCTGGAGTGTACGGGCTAGCGGGCGGACAGATACGCAGTATTTT
CAWSVRASGRTDTQYF
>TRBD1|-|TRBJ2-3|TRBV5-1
TGCGCCAGCAGCCGCGACAGGGGTCGGGCAGATACGCAGTATTTT
CASSRDRGRADTQYF
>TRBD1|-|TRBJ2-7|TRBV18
TGTGCCAGCTCACCACCGTCTGGGACAGGGGAGAGCGAGCAGTACTTC
CASSPPSGTGESEQYF
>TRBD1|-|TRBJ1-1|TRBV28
TGTGCCAGCAGGGGACAGGGGGAAACTGAAGCTTTCTTT
CASRGQGETEAFF
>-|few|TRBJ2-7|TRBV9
TGTGCCAGCAGCGTGGATAGCGGTTTCTACGAGCAGTACTTC
CASSVDSGFYEQYF
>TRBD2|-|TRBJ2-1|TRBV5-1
TGCGCCAGCAGCTTGGACCGACTAGCGGGGTACAATGAGCAGTTCTTC
CASSLDRLAGYNEQFF
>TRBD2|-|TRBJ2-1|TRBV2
TGTGCCAGCTCCATGACTAGCTATGAGCAGTTCTTC
CASSMTSYEQFF
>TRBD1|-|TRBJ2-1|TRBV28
TGTGCCAGCAGTTTCCCGGACAGGGTCGACCATGAGCAGTTCTTC
CASSFPDRVDHEQFF
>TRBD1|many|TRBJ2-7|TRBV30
TGTGCCTGGAGTGGGACAGGGATGGGCGAGCAGTACTTC
CAWSGTGMGEQYF
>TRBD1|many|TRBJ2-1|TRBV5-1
TGCGCCAGCAGACTACAGGGGGCTAACAATGAGCAGTTCTTC
CASRLQGANNEQFF
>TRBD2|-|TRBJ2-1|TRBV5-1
TGCGCCAGCAGCCGGACTAGCGAAAATGAGCAGTTCTTC
CASSRTSENEQFF
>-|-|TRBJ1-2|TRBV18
TGTGCCAGCTCCCCCCCGGAGGAAAACTATGGCTACACCTTC
CASSPPEENYGYTF
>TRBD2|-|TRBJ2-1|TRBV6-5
TGTGCCAGCAGTTACCGGACTAGCGGGAGCCACAATGAGCAGTTCTTC
CASSYRTSGSHNEQFF
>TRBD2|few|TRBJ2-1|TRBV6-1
TGTGCCAGCTCGCTCCTAGCGGGAGCTTCCGATGAGCAGTTCTTC
CASSLLAGASDEQFF
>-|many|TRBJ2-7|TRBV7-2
TGTGCCAGCAGCCCGCAGCGGGCTGCCTACGAGCAGTACTTC
CASSPQRAAYEQYF
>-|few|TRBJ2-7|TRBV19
TGTGCCAGTAGTCCAATACAGTTCCCCTACGAGCAGTACTTC
CASSPIQFPYEQYF
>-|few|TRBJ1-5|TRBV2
TGTGCCAGCAGTGAACGGTTTACTCAGCCCCAGCATTTT
CASSERFTQPQHF
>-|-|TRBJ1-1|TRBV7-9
TGTGCCAGCAGCCTATCTTGGAACACTGAAGCTTTCTTT
CASSLSWNTEAFF
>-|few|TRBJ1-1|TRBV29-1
TGCAGCGCCGGGAGCGAGGGAGCTTTCTTT
CSAGSEGAFF
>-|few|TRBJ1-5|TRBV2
TGTGCCAGCAGACCCACAGGGTTCAGCAATCAGCCCCAGCATTTT
CASRPTGFSNQPQHF
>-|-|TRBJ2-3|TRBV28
TGTGCCAGCAGTTTAAGTCTATATAGCAGTTCACCCTTATCCCGCGGCACAGATACGCAGTATTTT
CASSLSLYSSSPLSRGTDTQYF
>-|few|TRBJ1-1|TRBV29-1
TGCAGCTTCCTCGCGGGCTCTGGGAACACTGAAGCTTTCTTT
CSFLAGSGNTEAFF
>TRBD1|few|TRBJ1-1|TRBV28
TGTGCCAGCAGTCAACCCGGGACAGGGGGCGAGCAAGCTTTCTTT
CASSQPGTGGEQAFF
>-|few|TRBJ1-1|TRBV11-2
TGTGCCAGCAGCTTAGATATTTCAGGGGCTGAAGCTTTCTTT
CASSLDISGAEAFF
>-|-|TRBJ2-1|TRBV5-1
TGCGCCAGCAGCTTGGCCTCGCTACCTTACAATGAGCAGTTCTTC
CASSLASLPYNEQFF
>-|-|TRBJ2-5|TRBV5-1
TGCGCCAGCAGCCAAGCCAGCGAGTCCCAGTACTTC
CASSQASESQYF
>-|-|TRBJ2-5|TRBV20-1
TGCAGTGCGGAGGTCGAGACCCAGTACTTC
CSAEVETQYF
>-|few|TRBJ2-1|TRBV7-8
TGTGCCAGCAACATCCGGGAACCCAGCTCCTACAATGAGCAGTTCTTC
CASNIREPSSYNEQFF
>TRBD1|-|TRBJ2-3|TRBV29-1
TGCAGCGCCAGGGACAGGGGTGGTACAGATACGCAGTATTTT
CSARDRGGTDTQYF
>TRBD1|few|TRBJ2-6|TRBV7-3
TGTGCCAGCAGCTTACAGGGGGCTACTGGGGCCAACGTCCTGACTTTC
CASSLQGATGANVLTF
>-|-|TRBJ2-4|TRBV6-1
TGTGCCAGCAGTGAAAACACAGGATACAAAAACATTCAGTACTTC
CASSENTGYKNIQYF
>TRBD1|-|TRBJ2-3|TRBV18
TGTGCCAGCTCACCTCGACAGGGGGAAGGAGATACGCAGTATTTT
CASSPRQGEGDTQYF
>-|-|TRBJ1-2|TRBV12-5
TGTGCTAGTGGGGCGGGCGTCTATGGCTACACCTTC
CASGAGVYGYTF
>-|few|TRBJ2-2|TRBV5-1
TGCGCCAGCAGAGGGGGCACCGGGGAGCTGTTTTTT
CASRGGTGELFF
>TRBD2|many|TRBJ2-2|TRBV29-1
TGCAGCGCTTCTAGCGGGAGCGGGAGCGGGGAGCTGTTTTTT
CSASSGSGSGELFF
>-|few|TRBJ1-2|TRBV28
TGTGCCAGCAGCTACGGGGTTCTCTATGGCTACACCTTC
CASSYGVLYGYTF
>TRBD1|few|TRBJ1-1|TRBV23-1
TGCGCCAGCGTAGACAGGGGCCCCATGAACACTGAAGCTTTCTTT
CASVDRGPMNTEAFF
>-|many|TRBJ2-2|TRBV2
TGTGCCAGCAGTGAAGCAGGGGACTTGTCCGGGGAGCTGTTTTTT
CASSEAGDLSGELFF
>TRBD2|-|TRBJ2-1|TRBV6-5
TGTGCCAGCAGACCGACTAGCGCCAATGAGCAGTTCTTC
CASRPTSANEQFF
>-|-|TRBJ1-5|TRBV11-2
TGTGCCAGCAGCTTAGGAGTCGGAGGGGAGGGAGCCCAGCATTTT
CASSLGVGGEGAQHF
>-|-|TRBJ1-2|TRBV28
TGTGCCAGCCAGGAAGGGCAGGGGAGCGGCTACACCTTC
CASQEGQGSGYTF